This T cell receptor beta chain is from a study of T cells expressing NK-cell markers. The TCR beta cDNA came from 5'RACE template switching with UMIs. TCRdb re-called the 5' RACE reads; one entry per CDR3 protein, DNA not given. Its table records some 450,000 distinct CDR3 sequences. To note about this clonotype: Its antigen is not identified.

Germline V gene data show CDR1 as SGDLS and CDR2 as YYNGEE. CDR3 size: 15 residues. The study's findings and limits: Of the CD8+ T cell pool in about 6 donors, roughly 1.0-8% was accounted for by dominant NKG2C+ clonotypes.

This TCR derives from a woman aged 18-70 years in good health. The sequenced material came from blood T cells: a sorted CD56 or NKG2C T cell subset, CD4+ or CD8+ T cells, or bulk PBMC T cells (not recorded which). The chain couples TRBV9 to TRBJ2-1; TCRdb's D call of TRBD1 is untestable without DNA. CDR3 amino acids: CASSVGQGYGNEQFF.